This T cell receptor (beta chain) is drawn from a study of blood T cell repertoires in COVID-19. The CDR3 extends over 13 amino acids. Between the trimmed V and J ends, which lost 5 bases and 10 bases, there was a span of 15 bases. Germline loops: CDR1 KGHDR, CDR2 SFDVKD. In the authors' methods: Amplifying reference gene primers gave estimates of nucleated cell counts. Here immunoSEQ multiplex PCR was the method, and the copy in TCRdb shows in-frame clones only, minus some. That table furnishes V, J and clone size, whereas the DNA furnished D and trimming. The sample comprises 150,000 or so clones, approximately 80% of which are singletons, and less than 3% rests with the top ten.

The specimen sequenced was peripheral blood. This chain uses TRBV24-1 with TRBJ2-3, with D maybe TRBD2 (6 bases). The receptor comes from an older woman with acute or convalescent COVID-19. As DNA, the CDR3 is TGTGCCACCAGTGTTCGGACTAAAGGTTCGCAGTATTTT. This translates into CATSVRTKGSQYF.